Listed here is a single T cell receptor beta chain. Its antigen is undetermined. This specimen comes from a study of OX40 agonist ivuxolimab in advanced cancers. On the study more broadly: Intravenous ivuxolimab at 0.01 to 10 mg/kg was given to patients every 2 weeks. Prior anti-PD-1, anti-PD-L1 or anti-CTLA-4 therapy did not bar entry, and approximately 40% had some. Hepatocellular carcinoma, melanoma, renal cell or head and neck cancer was diagnosed in the dose-escalation patients.

CDR1 and CDR2 (germline): SQVTM, ANQGSEA. The CDR3 is 13 residues long. V lost 4 bases to trimming and J lost 4 bases, with 13 bases between them. Study results and caveats: In CD8+ T cells, expanded clones were on average more numerous than in CD4+.

Here immunoSEQ multiplex PCR was the method, and the copy in TCRdb shows in-frame clones only, minus some. The profile shows about 97,000 clones, 86% of them singletons. Sample: CD4+ or CD8+ T cells sorted from blood, taken in a trial of the OX40 agonist ivuxolimab. The chain is built from TRBV29-1 and TRBJ1-1; D remains ambiguous. The sequence derives from an adult with an advanced solid tumor such as melanoma, head and neck, liver or kidney cancer. The CDR3 DNA follows: TGCAGCGTTGGTAAAGGGATGAGCACTGAAGCTTTCTTT. This gives the protein CSVGKGMSTEAFF.